Listed here are 32 T cell receptor beta chains from one sample, sequenced in a study of identical twins (dated by TCRdb to about 2016). The library was produced with 5' RACE. Data came from an Illumina HiSeq 2000. The public reads were quality trimmed at Q25 with fastp and then assembled into clones with MiXCR by TCRdb, keeping productive beta chains. Records with the same CDR3 protein are collapsed into one entry carrying the most frequent genes and DNA. This sample gives 640,000 or so distinct CDR3 sequences in total; approximately 6.1% of them show up just once. Around 1.9% of the sample rests with the top ten. Material for sequencing was naive T cells sorted from blood. Per the publication, the cell subset or site label means: cells isolated with a human naive T-cell isolation kit. These receptors were collected from a man aged 18 to 30 in good health.

The V gene is TRBV5-1, the J gene TRBJ2-1; TRBD2 matches 16 bases. The CDR3 is made up of 19 amino acids. Per the germline V gene, CDR1 is SGHRS and CDR2 is YFSETQ. Unmatched junction bases numbered 8, after V lost 3 bases and J lost 2 bases. The CDR3 sequence: CASSCTGLAGGITYNEQFF. The DNA of the CDR3 is TGCGCCAGCAGCTGCACGGGACTAGCGGGAGGGATCACCTACAATGAGCAGTTCTTC.

This clonotype was picked up many times. The rearrangement uses TRBV5-1 and TRBJ2-2; 9 bases are a match to TRBD2. The length of the CDR3 is 15 residues. Germline lookup yields CDR1 SGHRS and CDR2 YFSETQ. Losses at the gene ends were 6 bases for V and 4 bases for J; bases not matched to a gene: 7. The CDR3 DNA reads TGCGCCAGCAACGCCGGGACTAGCACCACCGGGGAGCTGTTTTTT. This gives the protein CASNAGTSTTGELFF.

The chain couples TRBV7-9 to TRBJ2-7; possibly TRBD2 for D (6 bases). Germline V lookup: CDR1 SEHNR, CDR2 FQNEAQ (reference sequence). The CDR3 has 14 residues. V was shortened by 6 bases and J by 5 bases, with 17 bases between the two germline ends. The CDR3 region has the DNA TGTGCCAGCAGGGAGGGACTTCTTTCCCACGAGCAGTACTTC. Translated, it gives CASREGLLSHEQYF.

In this sample, this clonotype turned up many times. The gene calls are TRBV7-9 and TRBJ1-3, with no clear D. The CDR3 has 12 residues. The V end lost 4 bases, the J end lost 6 bases, and 7 bases lay between the germline ends. Germline lookup yields CDR1 SEHNR and CDR2 FQNEAQ (reference sequence). The CDR3 reads CASSSGVNTIYF. The CDR3 DNA reads as TGTGCCAGCAGCTCAGGAGTAAACACCATATATTTT. Based on the CDR3 plus reference TRBV7-9 and TRBJ1-3, the full variable domain is DTGVSQNPRHKITKRGQNVTFRCDPISEHNRLYWYRQTLGQGPEFLTYFQNEAQLEKSRLLSDRFSAERPKGSFSTLEIQRTEQGDSAMYLCASSSGVNTIYFGEGSWLTVV.

This clonotype occurred many times. The genes are TRBV20-1 and TRBJ2-3; 8 bases fit TRBD2. Germline V gives CDR1 DFQATT, CDR2 SNEGSKA (reference sequence). Unmatched junction bases numbered 10, after V lost 7 bases and J lost 1 base. The CDR3 contains 15 residues. CDR3 residues: CSVRAGGQRTDTQYF. The CDR3 DNA sequence: TGCAGTGTTCGGGCGGGAGGCCAACGCACAGATACGCAGTATTTT.

V and J are TRBV25-1 and TRBJ2-7; 7 bases match TRBD2. Looked up from germline, CDR1 is MGHDK and CDR2 is SYGVNS. This CDR3 has 19 amino acids. V gave up 6 bases and J gave up 1 base; unmatched junction bases: 21. The CDR3 bases are TGTGCCAGCAGAGGCCCTGGGATTAGCGGGCCTCTCTCTTCCTACGAGCAGTACTTC. Encoded protein: CASRGPGISGPLSSYEQYF.

This clonotype occurred many times. The gene calls are TRBV7-8 and TRBJ2-7; 11 bases agree with TRBD2. The CDR3 extends over 16 amino acids. Germline trimming cut 4 bases from V and 3 bases from J; bases unmatched to any gene: 8. In germline, CDR1 is SGHVS, CDR2 FQNEAQ. The CDR3 nucleotides read TGTGCCAGCAGCTCCGTTAGCGGGAGGGCAGGCTACGAGCAGTACTTC. It codes for CASSSVSGRAGYEQYF. The full variable domain, its missing parts supplied by reference TRBV7-8 and TRBJ2-7, is GAGVSQSPRYKVAKRGQDVALRCDPISGHVSLFWYQQALGQGPEFLTYFQNEAQLDKSGLPSDRFFAERPEGSVSTLKIQRTQQEDSAVYLCASSSVSGRAGYEQYFGPGTRLTVT.

This clonotype occurred many times. This chain links TRBV29-1 with TRBJ1-2; perhaps TRBD1 as D (6 bases). This CDR3 comprises 17 residues. CDR1 is SQVTM, CDR2 ANQGSEA, per germline. V gave up 0 bases and J gave up 1 base, with 18 bases separating them. CDR3 sequence: CSVEDEIGGPFNYGYTF. As DNA, the CDR3 is TGCAGCGTTGAAGATGAGATAGGGGGGCCCTTTAACTATGGCTACACCTTC.

The genes are TRBV15 and TRBJ1-1; D is ambiguous. CDR3 length: 17 residues. Germline CDR1 LNHNV, CDR2 YYDKDF (reference sequence). Trimming took off 0 bases at V and 1 base at J, with 15 bases between the two ends. DNA for the CDR3: TGTGCCACCAGCAGAGATCCGGGAATCGGGCGGAACACTGAAGCTTTCTTT. Translating gives CATSRDPGIGRNTEAFF.

CDR3 DNA: TGTGCCAGCAGCTTAGTCCAGCAACGAGAGACCCAGTACTTC. Translated: CASSLVQQRETQYF. The chain joins TRBV11-2 to TRBJ2-5; no clear D. Deletions cut 1 base from V and 4 bases from J, with 10 bases between. This CDR3 spans 14 amino acids. Germline V gene lookup returns CDR1 SGHAT and CDR2 FQNNGV.

This clonotype was counted a few times. The chain employs TRBV5-1 and TRBJ2-3, with TRBD1 matching 9 bases. Unmatched junction bases numbered 3, after V lost 2 bases and J lost 5 bases. CDR1 SGHRS and CDR2 YFSETQ come from the germline V gene. This CDR3 region has 14 residues. Written as DNA, the CDR3 is TGCGCCAGCAGCTTAAGACAGGGGGGAGATACGCAGTATTTT. It codes for CASSLRQGGDTQYF. Looking up the rest from reference TRBV5-1 and TRBJ2-3 gives the full variable domain: KAGVTQTPRYLIKTRGQQVTLSCSPISGHRSVSWYQQTPGQGLQFLFEYFSETQRNKGNFPGRFSGRQFSNSRSEMNVSTLELGDSALYLCASSLRQGGDTQYFGPGTRLTVL.

This clonotype was counted a few times. The chain joins TRBV2 to TRBJ2-3; D is ambiguous. V was pared by 6 bases and J by 2 bases, with 9 bases between. The CDR3 extends over 13 amino acids. Germline V lookup: CDR1 SNHLY, CDR2 FYNNEI. In nucleotides, the CDR3 is TGTGCCAGCAGCGGCCGCTACACAGATACGCAGTATTTT. It codes for CASSGRYTDTQYF.

This clonotype has more than one count but fewer than ten. The rearrangement joins TRBV5-1 to TRBJ2-5, with D perhaps TRBD1 (5 bases). V was pared by 3 bases and J by 2 bases, with 11 bases between. Germline V CDR1 and CDR2: SGHRS, YFSETQ. The CDR3 loop spans 14 amino acids. CDR3 residues: CASSSLGPQETQYF. CDR3 nucleotide sequence: TGCGCCAGCAGCTCCCTGGGGCCACAAGAGACCCAGTACTTC.

The gene calls are TRBV7-2 and TRBJ1-4; D not resolved. The CDR3 extends over 15 amino acids. Trimming removed 6 bases at V and 7 bases at J, with 18 bases between. In germline, CDR1 is SGHTA, CDR2 FQGNSA. CDR3 DNA: TGTGCCAGCAGTAGTGGCCCAACTCGTAGTGAAAAACTGTTTTTT. It specifies CASSSGPTRSEKLFF.

This clonotype was seen at least ten times. The chain is built from TRBV29-1 and TRBJ2-7; TRBD1 aligns across 12 bases. The trim removed 4 bases at V and 4 bases at J, leaving 5 bases unmatched. CDR3 length: 14 amino acids. CDR1 and CDR2 from the germline V gene are SQVTM and ANQGSEA. CDR3 sequence: CSVAGTGGFYEQYF. The CDR3 coding sequence is TGCAGCGTTGCCGGGACAGGGGGCTTTTACGAGCAGTACTTC.

This clonotype came up many times. In nucleotides, the CDR3 is TGTGCCAGCATGACAGGGGTCTCCTACAATGAGCAGTTCTTC. Translation: CASMTGVSYNEQFF. The J gene is TRBJ2-1, the V gene TRBV12-3 or TRBV12-4; 8 positions agree with TRBD1. Trimming cost V 7 bases and J 0 bases; bases outside gene matches: 2. There are 14 residues in the CDR3.

This clonotype was seen only a few times. V and J are TRBV18 and TRBJ1-3; D is unclear. Germline V lookup: CDR1 KGHSH, CDR2 LQKENI. Trimming shortened V by 6 bases and J by 4 bases, and 10 bases separated the two germline ends. This CDR3 region has 13 residues. The CDR3, as DNA: TGTGCCAGCTCGAAAGGGTCCGGAAACACCATATATTTT. It translates to CASSKGSGNTIYF.

This clonotype was seen a handful of times. The rearrangement links TRBV14 to TRBJ2-7; 8 positions match TRBD1. J was trimmed by 3 bases and V by 0 bases; bases with no gene match: 4. From germline, CDR1 is SGHDN and CDR2 FVKESK. The CDR3 covers 15 residues. CDR3 in amino acids: CASSQETGGHYEQYV. The CDR3 DNA is TGTGCCAGCAGCCAAGAAACAGGGGGTCACTACGAGCAGTACGTC.

The chain combines TRBV20-1 with TRBJ2-5; TRBD1 matches at 7 bases. The germline CDR1 and CDR2 sequences are DFQATT and SNEGSKA (reference sequence). Germline trimming cut 3 bases from V and 1 base from J; bases unmatched to any gene: 8. This CDR3 comprises 15 residues. The CDR3: CSARGSTGFQETQYF. CDR3 in DNA: TGCAGTGCTAGGGGCTCGACAGGGTTCCAAGAGACCCAGTACTTC.

V gene TRBV12-3 or TRBV12-4 combines with J gene TRBJ2-4, with D maybe TRBD2 (5 bases). The CDR3 sequence is 13 residues long. Trimming pared 5 bases from V and 8 bases from J, leaving 13 bases between. CDR3 coding DNA: TGTGCCAGCAGTGGGGTAGCGAGGGACATTCAGTACTTC. Its translation is CASSGVARDIQYF.

This clonotype was seen at least ten times. This rearrangement joins TRBV15 to TRBJ1-3; D is ambiguous. From germline, CDR1 is LNHNV and CDR2 YYDKDF (reference sequence). V was shortened by 0 bases and J by 0 bases, with 6 bases between the two germline ends. This CDR3 contains 15 residues. In nucleotides, the CDR3 is TGTGCCACCAGCAGAGATGCCAACTCTGGAAACACCATATATTTT. Its protein product is CATSRDANSGNTIYF. Combining the CDR3 with reference TRBV15 and TRBJ1-3 gives the whole variable domain DAMVIQNPRYQVTQFGKPVTLSCSQTLNHNVMYWYQQKSSQAPKLLFHYYDKDFNNEADTPDNFQSRRPNTSFCFLDIRSPGLGDTAMYLCATSRDANSGNTIYFGEGSWLTVV.

The chain uses TRBV5-1 and TRBJ2-4; possible D gene TRBD1, 5 bases. Germline assignment: CDR1 SGHRS and CDR2 YFSETQ. The CDR3 consists of 13 residues. V gave up 0 bases and J gave up 9 bases, with 10 bases separating them. The CDR3 sequence is CASSLAQASIQYF. The CDR3 DNA is TGCGCCAGCAGCTTGGCACAGGCCTCCATTCAGTACTTC. The full variable domain, rest sourced from reference TRBV5-1 and TRBJ2-4, is KAGVTQTPRYLIKTRGQQVTLSCSPISGHRSVSWYQQTPGQGLQFLFEYFSETQRNKGNFPGRFSGRQFSNSRSEMNVSTLELGDSALYLCASSLAQASIQYFGAGTRLSVL.

At least ten counts were recorded for this clonotype. V gene TRBV29-1 combines with J gene TRBJ2-1; the match to TRBD2 covers 9 bases. J was trimmed by 7 bases and V by 5 bases; bases with no gene match: 9. CDR1 and CDR2 (germline): SQVTM, ANQGSEA. The CDR3 runs to 14 residues. The CDR3, as DNA: TGCAGCGTTCCGCGGGAGGGTAGGTTGAATGAGCAGTTCTTC. Its protein product is CSVPREGRLNEQFF.

This clonotype was found many times. V gene TRBV29-1 combines with J gene TRBJ2-3; the D is unclear. Germline V lookup: CDR1 SQVTM, CDR2 ANQGSEA. The CDR3 loop spans 15 amino acids. Trimming cost V 4 bases and J 0 bases, with 14 bases left between them. CDR3 sequence reads: CSVVTPGTSTDTQYF. Here the CDR3 DNA reads TGCAGCGTTGTAACCCCAGGTACCAGCACAGATACGCAGTATTTT.

This clonotype was seen repeatedly, ten times or more. The gene calls are TRBV5-1 and TRBJ1-4; 10 positions agree with TRBD1. The CDR3 spans 16 residues. The V segment lost 4 bases and the J segment 7 bases; nucleotides outside the gene matches: 10. Per the germline V gene, CDR1 is SGHRS and CDR2 is YFSETQ. The CDR3 protein is CASSRGTGEGGEKLFF. The CDR3 DNA reads TGCGCCAGCAGCCGCGGGACAGGGGAAGGTGGTGAAAAACTGTTTTTT.

For this clonotype: It is likely a read error, because the conserved phenylalanine at the end of the CDR3 is missing. This sequence joins TRBV20-1 and TRBJ2-3; D remains unclear. This CDR3 has 14 amino acids. CDR1 and CDR2 (germline): DFQATT, SNEGSKA (reference sequence). V was trimmed by 0 bases and J by 2 bases, leaving 9 bases between them. In DNA, the CDR3 is TGCAGTGCTAGAGAGGGCCCGATCACAGATACGCAGTATATT. The encoded protein is CSAREGPITDTQYI.

The V call is TRBV12-5, the J call TRBJ2-1; 8 bases align to TRBD2. Germline V CDR1 and CDR2: LGHNT, FRNRAP. J gave up 6 bases and V 5 bases, and 9 bases lay outside the gene matches. The CDR3 contains 15 residues. The CDR3 is CASGPASGGVNEQFF. The CDR3 DNA reads TGTGCTAGTGGTCCAGCCTCGGGGGGGGTCAATGAGCAGTTCTTC.

This clonotype was observed at least ten times. The CDR3, as DNA: TGTGCCAGCAGTTACCCGGGAACGGGAGCCGGGGAGCTGTTTTTT. Its protein is CASSYPGTGAGELFF. This rearrangement joins TRBV6-5 to TRBJ2-2, with TRBD2 as a possible D gene (6 bases). Trimming removed 2 bases from V and 6 bases from J, with 13 bases in between. Germline loops: CDR1 MNHEY, CDR2 SVGAGI. This CDR3 is built from 15 residues.

CDR3 residues: CASSERTGTEAFF. The CDR3 bases are TGTGCCAGCAGTGAGAGGACAGGGACTGAAGCTTTCTTT. V usage is TRBV2 and J usage is TRBJ1-1, with TRBD1 matching over 8 bases. V lost 3 bases and J lost 5; bases outside the gene matches: 2. In germline, CDR1 is SNHLY, CDR2 FYNNEI. This CDR3 has 13 residues.

V and J are TRBV12-3 or TRBV12-4 and TRBJ2-7, with D perhaps matching TRBD2 (5 bases). The CDR3 loop spans 14 amino acids. V gave up 5 bases and J gave up 2 bases, with 13 bases separating them. CDR3 coding DNA: TGTGCCAGCAGTCCCAGAAGAGGGACCTACGAGCAGTACTTC. As protein: CASSPRRGTYEQYF.

In its sample, this clonotype was seen many times. This chain joins TRBV10-3 and TRBJ2-2; D gene ambiguous. The germline gives CDR1 ENHRY, CDR2 SYGVKD. Trimming took off 5 bases at V and 3 bases at J, with 10 bases between the two ends. The CDR3 spans 14 residues. The CDR3 DNA is TGTGCCATCAGTCCTCGGACCGACACCGGGGAGCTGTTTTTT. It is translated as CAISPRTDTGELFF.

This clonotype was detected many times. The chain couples TRBV20-1 to TRBJ1-5; no definite D call. The CDR3 is made up of 14 amino acids. Germline lookup yields CDR1 DFQATT and CDR2 SNEGSKA (reference sequence). Trimming cost V 0 bases and J 4 bases, with 10 bases left between them. The CDR3 DNA is TGCAGTGCTAGAGATCCGGGCTCAAATCAGCCCCAGCATTTT. Translation gives CSARDPGSNQPQHF.